The 13 T cell receptor beta chains below were found in one sample sequenced in a study of beta chain features in type 1 diabetes. The antigens these receptors bind are not known. The study reverse transcribed the entire isolated RNA, so it sequenced expressed TCRB transcripts. The assay was immunoSEQ multiplex PCR, and TCRdb's table has in-frame clones only and misses some. Here the sample spans roughly 400,000 clones, 8.5% to 10% being singletons. Findings and caveats of the study: TCRB CDR3s from Type 1 diabetes patients were moderately but significantly shorter in all four CD4+ subsets.

Sample: central memory CD4+ T cells from blood. The source of these receptors is a man aged 30 to 39 with type 1 diabetes.

In its sample, this clone was seen a few times. One end of the junction does not line up with germline, which may come from a read error. J is TRBJ2-3 and V is TRBV7-7, with TRBD1 as a possible D gene (5 bases). This CDR3 contains 14 residues. The germline V gene has CDR1 SSHAT and CDR2 FNYEAQ (reference sequence). The CDR3 region is CASSSDRETDTQYF. The CDR3 region has the DNA TGTGCTAGCAGCTCCGACAGAGAAACAGATACGCAGTATTTT.

This chain uses TRBV10-3 with TRBJ2-3; D is perhaps TRBD2 (6 bases). Per germline, CDR1 ENHRY and CDR2 SYGVKD. Trimming cost V 10 bases and J 9 bases, with 20 bases left between them. The CDR3 loop spans 13 amino acids. The DNA of the CDR3 is TGTGCCAGCAAGGAGGGAGGCCGTGGAACGCAGTATTTT. This translates into CASKEGGRGTQYF.

This clone has just a few counts. The V and J genes are TRBV11-2 and TRBJ2-2; no definite D call. V was shortened by 2 bases and J by 4 bases, with 5 bases between the two germline ends. The germline gives CDR1 SGHAT, CDR2 FQNNGV. The CDR3 totals 13 residues. CDR3 residues: CASSLSPTGELFF. The CDR3, as DNA: TGTGCCAGCAGCTTATCACCCACCGGGGAGCTGTTTTTT.

The chain uses TRBV2 and TRBJ1-1, with D possibly matching TRBD1 (5 bases). Looked up from germline, CDR1 is SNHLY and CDR2 is FYNNEI. The CDR3 consists of 14 residues. V gave up 7 bases and J gave up 0 bases, with 12 bases separating them. The CDR3 region is CASMTDRLNTEAFF. The CDR3 nucleotides read TGTGCCAGCATGACAGACAGATTGAACACTGAAGCTTTCTTT.

This clone was observed a few times. The gene calls are TRBV28 and TRBJ2-7, with a weak D call TRBD2 (5 bases). The CDR3 runs to 15 residues. Per germline, CDR1 MDHEN and CDR2 SYDVKM. V shed 7 bases and J shed 6 bases, with 22 bases lying between them. This chain's CDR3 is CASTPPTTGYSEQYF. CDR3 DNA: TGTGCCAGCACTCCCCCCACGACGGGGTACAGCGAGCAGTACTTC.

About this clone: A junction boundary mismatches the germline segment, possibly from a read error. V and J are TRBV20-1 and TRBJ2-7; D is tentatively TRBD1 or TRBD2 (5 bases each). The CDR3 loop spans 9 amino acids. CDR1 is DFQATT and CDR2 is SNEGSKA in the germline V gene (reference sequence). This chain's CDR3 is CSAERDRDF. In nucleotides, the CDR3 is TGCAGTGCTGAACGGGACCGTGACTTC.

V is TRBV13 and J is TRBJ2-5; D not certain. CDR3 length: 11 amino acids. Per germline, CDR1 PRHDT and CDR2 FYEKMQ (reference sequence). Trimming cost V 5 bases and J 5 bases, with 6 bases left between them. The CDR3 is CASSELETQYF. Here the CDR3 DNA reads TGTGCCAGCAGCGAGCTGGAGACCCAGTACTTC.

The rearrangement links TRBV10-3 to TRBJ1-4; 8 bases align to TRBD1. J was trimmed by 5 bases and V by 2 bases; bases with no gene match: 7. Per the germline V gene, CDR1 is ENHRY and CDR2 is SYGVKD. The CDR3 consists of 16 residues. CDR3 protein: CAISEIGTGLNEKLFF. The DNA for the CDR3 is TGTGCCATCAGTGAGATTGGGACAGGACTAAATGAAAAACTGTTTTTT.

This clone appeared a few times. This chain connects TRBV5-1 to TRBJ2-3; D is possibly TRBD1 or TRBD2 (5 bases each). Germline CDR1 and CDR2: SGHRS and YFSETQ. The ends were cut back, 4 bases at V and 2 bases at J, with 11 bases in the middle. CDR3 size: 14 residues. The DNA of the CDR3 is TGCGCCAGCAGCCACGGGACCCCCACAGATACGCAGTATTTT. Residues: CASSHGTPTDTQYF.

This clone has only a few counts. The rearrangement links TRBV30 to TRBJ2-5; the match to TRBD1 covers 8 bases. This CDR3 region has 17 residues. The V and J ends lost 0 bases and 6 bases, in that order; junction bases with no gene match: 15. Germline V gene lookup returns CDR1 GTSNPN and CDR2 SVGIG (reference sequence). Here the CDR3 DNA reads TGTGCCTGGAGTGTAGGGTCTTTCAGACAGGGGAGGAAGACCCAGTACTTC. This translates into CAWSVGSFRQGRKTQYF. The full variable domain, in which reference TRBV30 and TRBJ2-5 provide the parts outside the CDR3, is SQTIHQWPATLVQPVGSPLSLECTVEGTSNPNLYWYRQAAGRGLQLLFYSVGIGQISSEVPQNLSASRPQDRQFILSSKKLLLSDSGFYLCAWSVGSFRQGRKTQYFGPGTRLLVL.

This clone was recorded a few times. The genes are TRBV14 and TRBJ2-7; TRBD2 matches 11 bases. Germline trimming cut 4 bases from V and 2 bases from J; bases unmatched to any gene: 7. Germline-derived CDR1 and CDR2 are SGHDN and FVKESK. This CDR3 is built from 16 residues. In DNA form, the CDR3 reads TGTGCCAGCAGCCCATTCAGACTAGCGGGAACCTACGAGCAGTACTTC. This encodes CASSPFRLAGTYEQYF.

This clone was seen many times. CDR3: CASSEASSDKNIQYF. The CDR3 nucleotides are TGTGCCAGCAGTGAAGCCAGCAGTGACAAAAACATTCAGTACTTC. The V and J genes are TRBV6-1 and TRBJ2-4; unclear D gene. The CDR3 totals 15 residues. Trimming took off 0 bases at V and 3 bases at J, with 9 bases between the two ends. Germline V CDR1 and CDR2: MNHNS, SASEGT.

This clone was observed a handful of times. The rearrangement links TRBV27 to TRBJ2-2; no definite D call. The CDR3 is 15 residues long. V lost 3 bases and J 5 bases, leaving 13 bases between the germline ends. Germline V gene lookup returns CDR1 MNHEY and CDR2 SMNVEV (reference sequence). The CDR3 loop reads CASSFHRLRTGELFF. In DNA form, the CDR3 reads TGTGCCAGCAGTTTCCATCGCCTGAGGACCGGGGAGCTGTTTTTT.